Sequencing of this TCR beta chain was carried out in a study of cytomegalovirus exposure and HLA in healthy donors. Across the whole study: Genotyping showed approximately 81% of hundreds of donors falling in the Caucasian-associated ancestry cluster.

A multiplex PCR was run with 60 Vbeta primers and 13 Jbeta primers. Profiled with immunoSEQ multiplex PCR; TCRdb holds only in-frame clones, not every one. Among about 130,000 clones listed, roughly 82% were seen once. Notes on the study in general: CMV antigen specificity was confirmed in vitro for a few CMV-associated chains.

Germline CDR1 is SGHDT and CDR2 is YYEEEE. The CDR3 length is 15 residues. The V end lost 5 bases, the J end lost 2 bases, and 17 bases lay between the germline ends. This clone occurred once. Its antigen is currently unknown. The V and J genes are TRBV5-6 and TRBJ2-7; maybe TRBD2 (5 bases). Sequenced input: PBMCs. The receptor was isolated from a boy aged 5-17 years in good health and CMV-seronegative. CDR3 protein: CASSRGSSAAYEQYF. CDR3 sequence (DNA): TGTGCCAGCAGTCGAGGGAGCTCGGCCGCCTACGAGCAGTACTTC. Supplemented by reference TRBV5-6 and TRBJ2-7, the full variable domain reads DAGVTQSPTHLIKTRGQQVTLRCSPKSGHDTVSWYQQALGQGPQFIFQYYEEEERQRGNFPDRFSGHQFPNYSSELNVNALLLGDSALYLCASSRGSSAAYEQYFGPGTRLTVT.